The 3 T cell receptor beta chains listed next were all sequenced from one sample in a study of neurological immune-mediated disorders. TCRdb analysed the 5' RACE reads with MiXCR anew, one entry per CDR3 protein. The table has about 50,000 distinct CDR3 sequences, 16% seen once; the top ten hold 4.4%. Input material: PBMCs. All receptors derive from a man aged 60-69 years in good health.

This clonotype came up many times. This rearrangement joins TRBV20-1 to TRBJ1-5; 9 nucleotides match TRBD1. This CDR3 has 14 residues. Germline loops: CDR1 DFQATT, CDR2 SNEGSKA (reference sequence). The V segment lost 3 bases and the J segment 6 bases; nucleotides outside the gene matches: 6. CDR3 in amino acids: CSARADRGTQPQHF. The CDR3 nucleotides are TGCAGTGCTAGGGCTGACAGGGGGACTCAGCCCCAGCATTTT.

At least ten counts were recorded for this clonotype. The chain is built from TRBV28 and TRBJ1-5; D possibly corresponds to TRBD1 (5 bases). V was trimmed by 2 bases and J by 9 bases, leaving 11 bases between them. This CDR3 has 13 amino acids. CDR1 and CDR2 from the germline V gene are MDHEN and SYDVKM. CDR3 nucleotide sequence: TGTGCCAGCAGTTTAGACAGTTATAGGCCCCAGCATTTT. Translation gives CASSLDSYRPQHF.

This clonotype was seen ten or more times. The chain links TRBV6-5 to TRBJ2-7, with TRBD2 identical over 7 bases. After removal of 2 bases from V and 3 bases from J, the junction contained 10 bases not matched to a gene. Germline CDR1 MNHEY, CDR2 SVGAGI. CDR3 length: 16 residues. The DNA for the CDR3 is TGTGCCAGCAGTTACGGGGGGGGGGATTCCGGCTACGAGCAGTACTTC. The encoded protein is CASSYGGGDSGYEQYF.